This TCR beta chain was documented in a study of human T cells and chemical hapten exposure (dated by TCRdb to the early 2020s). The study in broad terms: For sensitization, 2% DPC in acetone was applied to a 2 cm by 2 cm area of upper inner arm skin. Twenty-nine alopecia patients provided blood for TCR sequencing at one to four time points (pre-sensitization, 2, 6 and 24 weeks). Patch testing on the upper back used Finn chambers containing 0.01% DPC, with scoring done after 6 days according to International Contact Dermatitis Research Group standards. Patient blood was sampled pre-sensitization (week 0) and at 2, 6 and about 24 weeks after DPC sensitization. Patients additionally received weekly therapeutic DPC doses to the scalp throughout the roughly 26-week study period. Libraries were pooled for sequencing, and variation in per-sample TCR yields was attributed mainly to small differences in library volumes within the pool. Alopecia areata with under or over 50% scalp involvement, alopecia totalis and alopecia universalis were represented in the patient cohort, which was mostly female. This study followed changes in the peripheral blood TCR repertoire in vivo during primary and secondary sensitization of alopecia patients to the hapten diphenylcyclopropenone (DPC). Here is what the overall study found, with its caveats: All patients had alopecia, a presumed autoimmune disease, so their immune response might differ from that of healthy individuals. Expanded TCRs formed significantly more large CDR3 similarity clusters than pre-sensitization or healthy control sets, consistent with antigen-driven responses. Repeated subsampling changed both the strength of the expansion versus patch-test correlation and the threshold at which the correlation became significant. The number of TCRs above 1 in 1000 frequency did not change with DPC sensitization; there was no evidence of global repertoire structure alterations. The number of PT1 expanded TCRs positively correlated with patch test score, significant at thresholds 8, 16 and 32 but not 4.

The library was produced with RACE. The reads were generated on a NextSeq 500. During library preparation, unique molecular identifiers were attached to individual cDNA molecules so that TCRs could be counted quantitatively and reproducibly. Both TCR alpha and TCR beta chains were sequenced from each blood RNA sample. Per the source publication's procedure: The median number of TCRs per sample was 95,638, ranging from roughly 20,000 to 700,000. The Decombinator software suite was used to annotate the V, J and CDR3 of the TCR reads. To make PS versus PT1 abundance plots, every sample was subsampled to the same number of TCRs (28,000). TCRs were defined as expanded if absent before sensitization and observed at least eight times at the 2-week time point. The public reads were reanalyzed by TCRdb: fastp trimming at Q25, MiXCR alignment, in-frame beta chains only. Every entry covers one CDR3 protein and lists the most common genes and DNA from its rows. The V and J calls and clone size are TCRdb's, not the authors'. This sample comprises about 120,000 distinct CDR3 sequences, 13% of them detected only once. The ten largest account for roughly 2.8% of the sample.

V is trimmed back by 5 bases and J by 5 bases, and the junction contains 7 bases that no gene match accounts for. In the germline V gene, CDR1 corresponds to KGHSH and CDR2 to LQKENI. There are 15 amino acids in the CDR3, from cysteine to phenylalanine inclusive. Just the 45-base CDR3 DNA is kept, in frame starting at base 1. The sample's time point label is to be understood as: pre-sensitization, week 0. This specimen's treatment or condition label, per the study, means: therapeutic diphenylcyclopropenone sensitization with weekly scalp DPC. Blood at each patch-test visit was drawn before the patch test was applied. Patients were eligible if aged 18 to 70, diagnosed with alopecia and judged suitable for DPC therapy, and pregnant patients were excluded. Total RNA was isolated from unfractionated whole blood collected in Tempus Blood RNA tubes. For this clonotype: Its antigen is not yet known. No base quality values were provided; no much bigger clone lies one nucleotide off.

The sequence joins TRBV18 to TRBJ2-3, with 10 middle bases fitting TRBD1. The specimen comprised whole blood, sampled in connection with sensitization to the hapten diphenylcyclopropenone (DPC). The origin of this receptor is a woman younger than 35 with alopecia areata. Some clones in this sample may be carry-over from other donors' samples. The base sequence is TGTGCCAGCTCAGCAGACAGGGGGCTGGGAGATACGCAGTATTTT. Its coded protein is CASSADRGLGDTQYF.